A selection of T cell receptor beta chains follows, all from one sample in a study of beta chain features in type 1 diabetes. Libraries were prepared by immunoSEQ multiplex PCR; TCRdb keeps only in-frame clonotypes and omits some of them. In the table there are approximately 250,000 clones, roughly 9.6% of which are singletons. Material for sequencing was naive CD4+ T cells from blood. All receptors come from a woman aged 18-29 years in good health. The CDR3 runs from the conserved cysteine through the conserved F or W. The D gene is left open where the match is weak. The listing skips clone size in some rows; elsewhere it reads once, few, many or a size class.

-,TRBV7-6,-,12,TRBJ2-3,CASSTRTDTQYF,TGTGCCAGCAGCACGCGGACAGATACGCAGTATTTT
-,TRBV15,-,14,TRBJ2-1,CATSRVRTPREQFF,TGTGCCACCAGCAGAGTTAGGACTCCCCGAGAGCAGTTCTTC
TRBD2,TRBV10-2,-,16,TRBJ2-2,CASIGLAGGQTGELFF,TGCGCCAGCATCGGACTAGCGGGAGGTCAAACCGGGGAGCTGTTTTTT
-,TRBV5-4,-,15,TRBJ2-6,CASSPPSSGANVLTF,TGTGCCAGCAGCCCACCGAGCTCTGGGGCCAACGTCCTGACTTTC
-,TRBV30,-,14,TRBJ1-2,CAWSRDTALYGYTF,TGTGCCTGGAGCCGGGACACCGCCCTCTATGGCTACACCTTC
-,TRBV6-5,-,14,TRBJ1-5,CASSYSSGNQPQHF,TGTGCCAGCAGTTACTCTTCAGGGAATCAGCCCCAGCATTTT
TRBD1,TRBV18,-,15,TRBJ2-7,CASSRTGGRSYEQYF,TGTGCCAGCTCACGGACAGGGGGGAGATCCTACGAGCAGTACTTC
TRBD1,TRBV7-3,-,13,TRBJ2-7,CASSLGQGREQYF,TGTGCCAGCAGCCTAGGACAGGGCCGCGAGCAGTACTTC
-,TRBV5-6,-,14,TRBJ2-7,CASSLSLADYEQYF,TGTGCCAGCAGCTTGTCCCTAGCTGACTACGAGCAGTACTTC
-,TRBV10-3,few,12,TRBJ1-1,CAISEGGQWGFF,TGTGCCATCAGTGAGGGGGGCCAGTGGGGTTTCTTT
-,TRBV18,-,15,TRBJ2-3,CASSPPQASTDTQYF,TGTGCCAGCTCACCCCCTCAGGCAAGCACAGATACGCAGTATTTT
TRBD1,TRBV6-6,few,15,TRBJ2-7,CASQSTGGINNEQYF,TGTGCCAGTCAATCGACAGGGGGGATCAACAACGAGCAGTACTTC
TRBD2,TRBV6-1,-,11,TRBJ2-7,CASSLADEQYF,TGTGCCAGCAGCCTAGCGGACGAGCAGTACTTC
-,TRBV5-4,-,12,TRBJ2-5,CASSTTEETQYF,TGTGCCAGCAGCACGACAGAAGAGACCCAGTACTTC
-,TRBV7-2,few,15,TRBJ1-1,CASSQRGGTGTEAFF,TGTGCCAGCAGCCAAAGAGGGGGTACAGGGACTGAAGCTTTCTTT
-,TRBV7-9,many,14,TRBJ2-3,CASSLNFGSATQYF,TGTGCCAGCAGCTTAAATTTCGGGTCGGCTACGCAGTATTTT
-,TRBV18,few,13,TRBJ2-7,CASSSRESYEQYF,TGTGCCAGCTCTAGCCGGGAGAGCTACGAGCAGTACTTC
TRBD1,TRBV19,-,15,TRBJ2-7,CASSRLGDSSYEQYF,TGTGCCAGTAGTCGTCTAGGGGACAGCTCCTACGAGCAGTACTTC
TRBD2,TRBV6-5,few,16,TRBJ2-5,CASSYLTSGIKETQYF,TGTGCCAGCAGTTACCTGACTAGCGGGATAAAAGAGACCCAGTACTTC
-,TRBV19,few,13,TRBJ1-1,CASSNDISTEAFF,TGTGCCAGTAGTAACGACATCTCCACTGAAGCTTTCTTT
-,TRBV6-1,-,11,TRBJ2-1,CASRAGGQQFF,TGTGCCAGCAGAGCCGGGGGGCAGCAGTTCTTC
TRBD1,TRBV2,-,15,TRBJ1-3,CATLLEQGRGNTIYF,TGTGCCACACTACTTGAACAGGGGCGTGGAAACACCATATATTTT
-,TRBV7-8,-,13,TRBJ1-5,CASSFRQVMPQHF,TGTGCCAGCAGCTTTCGACAGGTTATGCCCCAGCATTTT
-,TRBV9,few,18,TRBJ2-6,CASSVAAGDYSGANVLTF,TGTGCCAGCAGCGTAGCGGCAGGGGATTACTCTGGGGCCAACGTCCTGACTTTC
-,TRBV28,few,14,TRBJ2-7,CASSSPGGLYEQYF,TGTGCCAGCAGTTCCCCAGGGGGGCTGTACGAGCAGTACTTC
-,TRBV7-8,few,16,TRBJ1-5,CASSLRQGLIDQPQHF,TGTGCCAGCAGCTTAAGGCAGGGATTGATCGATCAGCCCCAGCATTTT
-,TRBV28,-,14,TRBJ1-2,CASSSYGVNYGYTF,TGTGCCAGCAGTTCGTACGGGGTTAACTATGGCTACACCTTC
-,TRBV27,few,13,TRBJ2-1,CASSPRRAGEQFF,TGTGCCAGCAGCCCGAGGAGGGCTGGTGAGCAGTTCTTC
TRBD1,TRBV9,few,15,TRBJ2-1,CASSGIRGQRNEQFF,TGTGCCAGCAGCGGAATCAGGGGGCAGCGCAATGAGCAGTTCTTC
TRBD1,TRBV12-5,few,15,TRBJ1-2,CASGLTTGGYYGYTF,TGTGCTAGTGGTTTGACGACAGGGGGATACTATGGCTACACCTTC
-,TRBV6-1,few,12,TRBJ1-6,CASNRVDSPLHF,TGTGCCAGCAACAGGGTCGATTCACCCCTCCACTTT
-,TRBV18,-,16,TRBJ1-1,CASSQLRQAENTEAFF,TGTGCCAGCTCACAACTAAGACAGGCCGAGAACACTGAAGCTTTCTTT
-,TRBV19,-,13,TRBJ1-1,CASSIDRGTEAFF,TGTGCCAGTAGTATAGATCGGGGCACTGAAGCTTTCTTT
TRBD1,TRBV5-1,-,14,TRBJ1-2,CASSLEGQDGGYTF,TGCGCCAGCAGCTTAGAAGGACAGGACGGTGGCTACACCTTC
-,TRBV5-1,few,13,TRBJ2-1,CASSSTTSDEQFF,TGCGCCAGCAGCTCGACAACTAGTGATGAGCAGTTCTTC
-,TRBV11-3,-,15,TRBJ2-7,CASSLGAAETYEQYF,TGTGCCAGCAGCTTAGGGGCTGCCGAAACCTACGAGCAGTACTTC
-,TRBV6-1,-,15,TRBJ1-5,CASSNLLNSNQPQHF,TGTGCCAGCAGCAACTTACTGAATAGCAATCAGCCCCAGCATTTT
-,TRBV19,few,14,TRBJ2-7,CASTLGQGSYEQYF,TGTGCCAGTACCCTGGGGCAGGGGAGCTACGAGCAGTACTTC
TRBD2,TRBV4-2,few,15,TRBJ2-7,CASSRLTSGRYEQYF,TGTGCCAGCAGCCGTCTGACTAGCGGGAGGTACGAGCAGTACTTC
-,TRBV5-6,-,13,TRBJ2-7,CASSYGQSYEQYF,TGTGCCAGCAGCTATGGACAGTCCTACGAGCAGTACTTC
-,TRBV7-2,-,14,TRBJ1-1,CASSLDRVNTEAFF,TGTGCCAGCAGCTTAGACAGGGTGAACACTGAAGCTTTCTTT
TRBD2,TRBV7-8,-,16,TRBJ2-3,CASSFNSGGVGDTQYF,TGTGCCAGCAGCTTTAACAGCGGGGGGGTTGGGGATACGCAGTATTTT
TRBD1,TRBV5-8,-,15,TRBJ1-5,CASSFGQGTFQPQHF,TGTGCCAGCAGCTTTGGACAGGGAACGTTCCAGCCCCAGCATTTT
TRBD1,TRBV30,-,14,TRBJ2-5,CAWRGQGLSETQYF,TGTGCCTGGAGGGGACAGGGACTATCAGAGACCCAGTACTTC
TRBD1,TRBV7-9,few,17,TRBJ2-7,CASSFYRGQGGSYEQYF,TGTGCCAGCAGCTTTTATCGGGGACAGGGGGGTTCCTACGAGCAGTACTTC
-,TRBV5-1,few,15,TRBJ2-3,CASSFMQGSTDTQYF,TGCGCCAGCAGTTTCATGCAGGGTAGCACAGATACGCAGTATTTT
-,TRBV5-1,few,14,TRBJ2-1,CASSLGGQGNEQFF,TGCGCCAGCAGCTTGGGGGGCCAGGGGAATGAGCAGTTCTTC
TRBD1,TRBV10-2,-,14,TRBJ2-5,CASRPGTGPKTQYF,TGCGCCAGCAGACCCGGGACAGGCCCAAAAACCCAGTACTTC
TRBD1,TRBV29-1,few,12,TRBJ1-2,CSVEAGQGGYTF,TGCAGCGTTGAGGCGGGACAGGGGGGCTACACCTTC
-,TRBV11-2,-,14,TRBJ1-2,CASSPAGRGGGYTF,TGTGCCAGCAGCCCCGCGGGCAGAGGAGGTGGCTACACCTTC